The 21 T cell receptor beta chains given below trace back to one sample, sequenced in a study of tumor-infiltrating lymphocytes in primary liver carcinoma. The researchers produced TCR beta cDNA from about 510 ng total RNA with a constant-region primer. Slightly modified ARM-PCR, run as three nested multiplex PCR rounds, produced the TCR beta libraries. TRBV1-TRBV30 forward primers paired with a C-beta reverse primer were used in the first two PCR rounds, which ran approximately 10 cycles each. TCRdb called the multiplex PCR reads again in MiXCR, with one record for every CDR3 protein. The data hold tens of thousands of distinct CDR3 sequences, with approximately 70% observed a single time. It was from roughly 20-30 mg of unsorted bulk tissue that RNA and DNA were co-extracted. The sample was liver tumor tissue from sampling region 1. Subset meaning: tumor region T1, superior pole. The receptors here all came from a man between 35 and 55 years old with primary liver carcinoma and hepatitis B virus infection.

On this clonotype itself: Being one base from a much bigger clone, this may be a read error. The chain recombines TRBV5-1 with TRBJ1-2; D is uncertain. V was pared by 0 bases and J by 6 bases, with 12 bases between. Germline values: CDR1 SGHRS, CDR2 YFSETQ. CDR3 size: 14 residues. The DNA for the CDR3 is TGCGCCAGCAGCTTGGAGATAGGGCTGGATGGCTACACCTTC. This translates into CASSLEIGLDGYTF.

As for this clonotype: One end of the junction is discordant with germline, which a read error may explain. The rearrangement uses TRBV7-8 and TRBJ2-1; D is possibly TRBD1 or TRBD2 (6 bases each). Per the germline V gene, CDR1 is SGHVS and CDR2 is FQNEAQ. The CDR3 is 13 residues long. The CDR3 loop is CTSSHQGGGEQSF. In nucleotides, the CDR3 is TGTACCAGCAGTCACCAAGGAGGGGGTGAGCAGTCCTTC.

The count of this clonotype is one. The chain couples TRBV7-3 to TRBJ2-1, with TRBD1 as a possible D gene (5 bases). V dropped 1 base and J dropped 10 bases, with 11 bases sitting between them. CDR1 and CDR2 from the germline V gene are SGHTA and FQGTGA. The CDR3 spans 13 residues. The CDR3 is CASSLNRGQEQFF. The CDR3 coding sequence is TGTGCCAGCAGCTTAAATAGGGGCCAGGAGCAGTTCTTC.

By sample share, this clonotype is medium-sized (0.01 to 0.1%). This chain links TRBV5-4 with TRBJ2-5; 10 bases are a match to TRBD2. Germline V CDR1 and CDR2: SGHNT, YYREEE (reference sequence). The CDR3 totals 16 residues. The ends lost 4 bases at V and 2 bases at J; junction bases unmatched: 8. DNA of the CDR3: TGTGCCAGCAGCACCCTTAGCGGGAGGCTTCAAGAGACCCAGTACTTC. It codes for CASSTLSGRLQETQYF.

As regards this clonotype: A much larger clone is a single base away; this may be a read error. CDR3 nucleotides: TGTGCCAGCAGTACAGGAGCGGCACTCTCTGGAGACACCATATATTTT. This encodes CASSTGAALSGDTIYF. The genes are TRBV28 and TRBJ1-3; tentatively, D is TRBD1 (5 bases). The CDR3 has 16 residues. Germline-derived CDR1 and CDR2 are MDHEN and SYDVKM.

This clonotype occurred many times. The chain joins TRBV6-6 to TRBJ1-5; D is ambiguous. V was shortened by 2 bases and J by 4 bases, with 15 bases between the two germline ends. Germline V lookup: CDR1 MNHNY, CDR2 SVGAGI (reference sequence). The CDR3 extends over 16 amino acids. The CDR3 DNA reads TGTGCCAGCAGTTACGGCCCTCAGGCGGGAAATCAGCCCCAGCATTTT. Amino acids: CASSYGPQAGNQPQHF.

CDR3 residues: CAISSRARGDKQYF. CDR3 nucleotides: TGTGCCATCAGTTCTAGGGCACGGGGGGACAAGCAGTACTTC. J is TRBJ2-7 and V is TRBV10-3; perhaps TRBD2 as D (7 bases). This CDR3 is built from 14 residues. The V gene's germline CDR1 is ENHRY and CDR2 SYGVKD. Trimming stripped 5 bases from V and 8 bases from J, with 19 bases between.

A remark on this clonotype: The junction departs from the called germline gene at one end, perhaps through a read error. The CDR3 coding sequence is TGCGCCATCAGTGAAGTCCGGACGGTCCCCTACGAGCAGTACTTC. Protein product: CAISEVRTVPYEQYF. The chain recombines TRBV10-3 with TRBJ2-7, with D unclear. This CDR3 spans 15 amino acids. Germline V gives CDR1 ENHRY, CDR2 SYGVKD.

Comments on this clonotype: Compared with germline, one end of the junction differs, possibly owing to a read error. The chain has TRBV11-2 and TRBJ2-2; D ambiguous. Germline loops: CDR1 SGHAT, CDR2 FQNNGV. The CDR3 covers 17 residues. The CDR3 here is CASGLVRSYPGTGELFF. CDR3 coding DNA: TGTGCCAGCGGCTTAGTTCGGTCGTACCCAGGAACCGGGGAGCTGTTTTTT.

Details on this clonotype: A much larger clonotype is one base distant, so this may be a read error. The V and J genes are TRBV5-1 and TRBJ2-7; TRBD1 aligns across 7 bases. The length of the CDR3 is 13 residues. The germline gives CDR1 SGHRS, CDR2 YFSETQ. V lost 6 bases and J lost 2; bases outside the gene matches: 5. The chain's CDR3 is CASNRDRAYEQYV. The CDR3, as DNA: TGCGCCAGCAACCGGGACAGAGCCTACGAGCAGTACGTC.

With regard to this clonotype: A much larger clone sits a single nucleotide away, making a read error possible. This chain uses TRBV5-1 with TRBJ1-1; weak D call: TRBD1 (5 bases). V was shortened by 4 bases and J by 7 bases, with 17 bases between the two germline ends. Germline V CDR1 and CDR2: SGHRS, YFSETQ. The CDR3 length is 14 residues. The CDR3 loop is CASSALESRGEAFF. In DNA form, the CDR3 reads TGCGCCAGCAGCGCCTTGGAGAGTAGGGGTGAAGCTTTCTTT. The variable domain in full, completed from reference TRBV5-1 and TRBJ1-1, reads KAGVTQTPRYLIKTRGQQVTLSCSPISGHRSVSWYQQTPGQGLQFLFEYFSETQRNKGNFPGRFSGRQFSNSRSEMNVSTLELGDSALYLCASSALESRGEAFFGQGTRLTVV.

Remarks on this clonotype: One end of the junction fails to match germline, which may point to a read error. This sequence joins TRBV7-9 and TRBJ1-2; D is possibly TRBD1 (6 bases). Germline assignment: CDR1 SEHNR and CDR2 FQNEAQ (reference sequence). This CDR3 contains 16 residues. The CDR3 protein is CTSSLAPTGQGDGYTF. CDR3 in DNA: TGTACCAGCAGCTTAGCCCCTACAGGGCAAGGGGATGGCTACACCTTC. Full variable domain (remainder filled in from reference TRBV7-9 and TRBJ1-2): DTGVSQNPRHKITKRGQNVTFRCDPISEHNRLYWYRQTLGQGPEFLTYFQNEAQLEKSRLLSDRFSAERPKGSFSTLEIQRTEQGDSAMYLCTSSLAPTGQGDGYTFGSGTRLTVV.

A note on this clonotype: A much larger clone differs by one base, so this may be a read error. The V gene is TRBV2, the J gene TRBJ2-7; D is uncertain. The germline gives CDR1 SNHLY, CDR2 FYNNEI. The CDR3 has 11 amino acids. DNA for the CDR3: TGTGCCAGCAGCCAAACCCAACAGCACTACTTC. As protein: CASSQTQQHYF.

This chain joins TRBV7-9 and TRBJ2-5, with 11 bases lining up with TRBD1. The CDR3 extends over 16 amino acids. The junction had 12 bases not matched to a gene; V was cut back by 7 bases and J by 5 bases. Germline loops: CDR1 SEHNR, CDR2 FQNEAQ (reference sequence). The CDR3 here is CASTEEDRGLRETQYF. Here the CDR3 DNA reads TGTGCCAGCACTGAAGAGGACAGGGGGCTTAGGGAGACCCAGTACTTC. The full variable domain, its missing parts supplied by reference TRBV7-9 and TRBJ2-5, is DTGVSQNPRHKITKRGQNVTFRCDPISEHNRLYWYRQTLGQGPEFLTYFQNEAQLEKSRLLSDRFSAERPKGSFSTLEIQRTEQGDSAMYLCASTEEDRGLRETQYFGPGTRLLVL.

CDR3 sequence (DNA): TGTGCCAGCAGCTTAGCCGGGGACAGCTTCTACGAGCAGTACTTC. This gives the protein CASSLAGDSFYEQYF. The rearrangement uses TRBV7-2 and TRBJ2-7; 7 bases align to TRBD1. Losses at the gene ends were 0 bases for V and 3 bases for J; bases not matched to a gene: 5. Per germline, CDR1 SGHTA and CDR2 FQGNSA. CDR3 length equals 15 residues.

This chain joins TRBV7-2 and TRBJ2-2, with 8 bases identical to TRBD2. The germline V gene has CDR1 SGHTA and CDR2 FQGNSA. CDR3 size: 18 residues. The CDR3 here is CASCLKREILERTGELFF. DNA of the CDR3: TGTGCTAGCTGCTTAAAGCGGGAGATTCTCGAGCGGACCGGGGAGCTGTTTTTT.

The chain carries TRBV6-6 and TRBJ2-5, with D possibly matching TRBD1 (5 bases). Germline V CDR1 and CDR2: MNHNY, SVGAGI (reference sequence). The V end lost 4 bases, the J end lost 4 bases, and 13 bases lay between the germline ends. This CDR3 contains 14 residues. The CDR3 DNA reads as TGTGCCAGCAGTTCGGACATCCGCCTAGAGACCCAGTACTTC. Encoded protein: CASSSDIRLETQYF.

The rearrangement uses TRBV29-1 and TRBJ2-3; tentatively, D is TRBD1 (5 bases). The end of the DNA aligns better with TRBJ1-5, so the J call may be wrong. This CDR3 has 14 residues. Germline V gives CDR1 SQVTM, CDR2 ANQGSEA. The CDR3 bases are TGCAGCGTCCGACTCGGGAGGTCCACAGGTACGCAGCATTTT. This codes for CSVRLGRSTGTQHF.

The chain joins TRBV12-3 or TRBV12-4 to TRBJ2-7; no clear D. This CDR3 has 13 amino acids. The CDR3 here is CASTRREYYELYV. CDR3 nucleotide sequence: TGTGCCAGCACCCGACGTGAATACTACGAGCTGTACGTC.

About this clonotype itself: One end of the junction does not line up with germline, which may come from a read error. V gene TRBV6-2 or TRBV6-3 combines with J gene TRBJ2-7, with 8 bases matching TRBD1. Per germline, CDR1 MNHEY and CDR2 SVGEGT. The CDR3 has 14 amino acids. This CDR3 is CATMEDRDSYKQYF. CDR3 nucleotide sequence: TGTGCCACCATGGAGGACAGGGATTCCTACAAGCAGTACTTC.

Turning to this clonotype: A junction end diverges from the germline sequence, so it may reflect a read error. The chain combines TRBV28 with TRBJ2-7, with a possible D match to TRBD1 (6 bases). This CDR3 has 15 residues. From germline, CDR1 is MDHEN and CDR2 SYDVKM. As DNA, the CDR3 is TGTGCCAGCAGCCCACGAAGGGGACAACCTTACGAACAGTACTTC. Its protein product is CASSPRRGQPYEQYF.